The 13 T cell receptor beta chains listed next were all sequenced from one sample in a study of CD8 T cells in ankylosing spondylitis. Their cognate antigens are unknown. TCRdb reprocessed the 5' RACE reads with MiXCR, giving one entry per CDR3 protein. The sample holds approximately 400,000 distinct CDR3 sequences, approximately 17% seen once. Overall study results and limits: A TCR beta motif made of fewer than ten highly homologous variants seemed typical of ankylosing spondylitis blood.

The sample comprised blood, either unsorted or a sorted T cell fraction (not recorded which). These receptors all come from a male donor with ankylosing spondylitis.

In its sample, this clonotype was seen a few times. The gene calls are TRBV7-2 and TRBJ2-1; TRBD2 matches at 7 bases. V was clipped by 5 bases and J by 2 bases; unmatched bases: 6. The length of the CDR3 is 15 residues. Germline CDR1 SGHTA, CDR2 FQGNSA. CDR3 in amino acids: CASSGIAGTYNEQFF. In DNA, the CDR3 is TGTGCCAGCAGCGGGATAGCGGGCACCTACAATGAGCAGTTCTTC.

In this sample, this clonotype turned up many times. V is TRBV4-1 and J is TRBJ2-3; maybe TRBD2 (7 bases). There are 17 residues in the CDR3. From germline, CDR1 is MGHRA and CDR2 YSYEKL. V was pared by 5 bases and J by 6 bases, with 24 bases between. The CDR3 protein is CASSYGGGRRRGDTQYF. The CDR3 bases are TGCGCCAGCAGCTACGGCGGCGGGAGACGGAGGGGGGATACGCAGTATTTT.

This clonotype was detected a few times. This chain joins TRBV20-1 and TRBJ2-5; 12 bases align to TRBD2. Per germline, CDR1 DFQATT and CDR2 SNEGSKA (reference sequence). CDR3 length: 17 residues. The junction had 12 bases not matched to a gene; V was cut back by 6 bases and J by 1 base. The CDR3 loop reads CSAQGLAGGALQETQYF. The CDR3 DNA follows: TGCAGTGCCCAGGGGCTAGCGGGAGGGGCTCTCCAAGAGACCCAGTACTTC.

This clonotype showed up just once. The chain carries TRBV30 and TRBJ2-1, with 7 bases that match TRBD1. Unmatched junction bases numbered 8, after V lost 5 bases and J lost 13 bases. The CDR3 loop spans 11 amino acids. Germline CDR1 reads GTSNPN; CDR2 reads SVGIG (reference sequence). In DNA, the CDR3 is TGTGCCTGGGACACAGGGGCCACTCAGTTCTTC. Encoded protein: CAWDTGATQFF.

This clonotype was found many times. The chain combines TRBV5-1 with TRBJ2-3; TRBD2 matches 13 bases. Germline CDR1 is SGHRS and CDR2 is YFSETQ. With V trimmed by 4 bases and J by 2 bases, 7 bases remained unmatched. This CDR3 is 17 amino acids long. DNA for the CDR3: TGCGCCAGCAGCGCCCGGACTAGCGGGGGATACACAGATACGCAGTATTTT. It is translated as CASSARTSGGYTDTQYF.

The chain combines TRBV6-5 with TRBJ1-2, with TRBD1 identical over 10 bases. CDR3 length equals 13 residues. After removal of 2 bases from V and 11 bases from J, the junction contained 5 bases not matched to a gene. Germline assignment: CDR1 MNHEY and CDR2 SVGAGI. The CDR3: CASSYETGGFYTF. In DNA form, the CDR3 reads TGTGCCAGCAGTTACGAGACAGGGGGCTTTTACACCTTC.

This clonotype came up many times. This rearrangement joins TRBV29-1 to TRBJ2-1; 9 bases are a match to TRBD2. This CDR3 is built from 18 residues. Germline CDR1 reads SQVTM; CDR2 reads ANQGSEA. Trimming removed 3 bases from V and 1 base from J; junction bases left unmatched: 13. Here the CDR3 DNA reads TGCAGCGTTGAGGGAGTCGGCGGGAGGGCCTCATCCTACAATGAGCAGTTCTTC. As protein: CSVEGVGGRASSYNEQFF.

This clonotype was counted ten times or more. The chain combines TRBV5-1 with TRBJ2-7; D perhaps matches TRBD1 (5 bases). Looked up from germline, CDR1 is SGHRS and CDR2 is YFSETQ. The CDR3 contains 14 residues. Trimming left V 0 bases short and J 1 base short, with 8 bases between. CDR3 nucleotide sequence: TGCGCCAGCAGCTTGGCCCCAGGGTCCTACGAGCAGTACTTC. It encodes CASSLAPGSYEQYF.

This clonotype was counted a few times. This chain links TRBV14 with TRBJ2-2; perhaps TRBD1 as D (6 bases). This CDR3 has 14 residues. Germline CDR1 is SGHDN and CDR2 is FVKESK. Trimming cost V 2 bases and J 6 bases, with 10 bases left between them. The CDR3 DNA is TGTGCCAGCAGCCAAACAGGGCCGGCCGGGGAGCTGTTTTTT. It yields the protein CASSQTGPAGELFF.

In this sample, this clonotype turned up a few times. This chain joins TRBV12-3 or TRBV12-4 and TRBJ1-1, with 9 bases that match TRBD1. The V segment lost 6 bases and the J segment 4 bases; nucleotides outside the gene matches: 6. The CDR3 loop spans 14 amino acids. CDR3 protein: CASRRGQGVTEAFF. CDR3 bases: TGTGCCAGCAGGAGGGGACAGGGCGTCACTGAAGCTTTCTTT.

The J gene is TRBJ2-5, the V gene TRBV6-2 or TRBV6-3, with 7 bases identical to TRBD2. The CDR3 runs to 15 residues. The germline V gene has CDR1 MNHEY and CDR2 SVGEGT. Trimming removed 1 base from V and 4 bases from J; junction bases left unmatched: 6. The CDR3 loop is CASSYLGREPETQYF. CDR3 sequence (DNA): TGTGCCAGCAGTTACTTAGGGCGGGAGCCAGAGACCCAGTACTTC.

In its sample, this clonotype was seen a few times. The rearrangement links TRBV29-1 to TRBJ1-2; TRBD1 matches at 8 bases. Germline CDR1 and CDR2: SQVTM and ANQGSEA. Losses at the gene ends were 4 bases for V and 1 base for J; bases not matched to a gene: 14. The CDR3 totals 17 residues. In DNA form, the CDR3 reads TGCAGCGTTGCGGGCCTCGGGACAGGTCGGGGTAACTATGGCTACACCTTC. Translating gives CSVAGLGTGRGNYGYTF.

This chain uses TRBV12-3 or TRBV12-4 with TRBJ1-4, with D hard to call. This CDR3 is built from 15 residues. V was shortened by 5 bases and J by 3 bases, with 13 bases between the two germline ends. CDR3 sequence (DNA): TGTGCCAGCAGTCCCCGAACACGAGCTAATGAAAAACTGTTTTTT. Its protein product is CASSPRTRANEKLFF.